A selection of T cell receptor beta chains follows, all from one sample in a study of T-cell memory formation after mild COVID-19. TCRdb reanalysed the 5' RACE reads using MiXCR and keeps one entry per CDR3 protein. Among 250,000 or so distinct CDR3 sequences listed, roughly 18% were seen once. Source material: PBMCs or a T cell subset sorted from them (not recorded which). The origin of the receptors is a man between 18 and 35 years old who had mild COVID-19 (a few samples of this study predate the infection). Cell type and time point are not known. The CDR3 runs from the conserved cysteine through the conserved F or W. A D gene is named only where the DNA matches it firmly. The size entry is marked missing in some rows and otherwise reads once, few, many or a size class.

V: TRBV2
D: TRBD2
J: TRBJ2-3
size: few
DNA: TGTGCTATCGGACTAGCGGATACAGATACGCAGTATTTT
CDR3: CAIGLADTDTQYF

V: TRBV3-1
D: NA
J: TRBJ2-3
size: few
DNA: TGTGCCAGCTCAGCCCAGGGCGGCACAGATACGCAGTATTTT
CDR3: CASSAQGGTDTQYF

V: TRBV12-3/TRBV12-4
D: TRBD1
J: TRBJ2-7
size: NA
DNA: TGTGCCAGCAGTTTTGGGGACAGGGACTACGAGCAGTACTTC
CDR3: CASSFGDRDYEQYF

V: TRBV6-6
D: NA
J: TRBJ2-7
size: few
DNA: TGTGCCAGCGAGGATCGGGGGCCCTCCTACGAGCAGTACTTC
CDR3: CASEDRGPSYEQYF

V: TRBV27
D: TRBD2
J: TRBJ2-1
size: many
DNA: TGTGCCAGCAGTCCACGGACTAGCGGGGTAGAGTTCTTC
CDR3: CASSPRTSGVEFF

V: TRBV7-9
D: NA
J: TRBJ2-5
size: NA
DNA: TGTGCCAGCAGCAACACTCCGGGGGAAGAGACCCAGTACTTC
CDR3: CASSNTPGEETQYF

V: TRBV12-3/TRBV12-4
D: NA
J: TRBJ2-1
size: few
DNA: TGTGCCAGCAGTGGAAGGCTCCTCGATGAGCAGTTCTTC
CDR3: CASSGRLLDEQFF

V: TRBV11-2
D: NA
J: TRBJ1-1
size: few
DNA: TGTGCCAGCAGCTCGTGGGGGACGCAGAACACTGAAGCTTTCTTT
CDR3: CASSSWGTQNTEAFF

V: TRBV6-5
D: NA
J: TRBJ2-2
size: NA
DNA: TGTGCCAGCAGTTACTGGGACACTAACACCGGGGAGCTGTTTTTT
CDR3: CASSYWDTNTGELFF

V: TRBV28
D: NA
J: TRBJ1-5
size: NA
DNA: TGTGCCACCCGCCCCAGGGTCAATCAGCCCCAGCATTTT
CDR3: CATRPRVNQPQHF

V: TRBV4-2
D: NA
J: TRBJ2-7
size: NA
DNA: TGTGCCAGCAGCCAAGGTACTGGCGGCTCCTACGAGCAGTACTTC
CDR3: CASSQGTGGSYEQYF

V: TRBV5-5
D: TRBD1
J: TRBJ1-6
size: NA
DNA: TGTGCCAGCAGCAAAACAGGGGAAATGTTTCTTGGTTCACCCCTCCACTTT
CDR3: CASSKTGEMFLGSPLHF

V: TRBV12-3/TRBV12-4
D: NA
J: TRBJ2-1
size: few
DNA: TGTGCCAGCAGCCCGACAGGTCCGGGGGCAGAAGAGCAGTTCTTC
CDR3: CASSPTGPGAEEQFF

V: TRBV4-1
D: NA
J: TRBJ2-7
size: NA
DNA: TGCGCCAGCAGCCAAGAACCAGGGGACGTCGGCGAGCAGTACTTC
CDR3: CASSQEPGDVGEQYF

V: TRBV6-5
D: NA
J: TRBJ2-1
size: NA
DNA: TGTGCCAGCTGGGCGGAGTACAATGAGCAGTTCTTC
CDR3: CASWAEYNEQFF

V: TRBV6-5
D: TRBD1
J: TRBJ2-3
size: NA
DNA: TGTGCCAGCAGTTACTCTCCAGGCCCAGGGGGAGATACGCAGTATTTT
CDR3: CASSYSPGPGGDTQYF

V: TRBV9
D: NA
J: TRBJ2-6
size: NA
DNA: TGTGCCAGCAGCGCACACTCTGGGGCCAACGTCCTGACTTTC
CDR3: CASSAHSGANVLTF

V: TRBV6-5
D: NA
J: TRBJ1-5
size: NA
DNA: TGTGCCAGCAGAACAGGGAATAGCAATCAGCCCCAGCATTTT
CDR3: CASRTGNSNQPQHF

V: TRBV5-6
D: TRBD1
J: TRBJ1-1
size: few
DNA: TGTGCCAGCAGCCCCCTCGGGAGGGGGCAAGGGAACACTGAAGCTTTCTTT
CDR3: CASSPLGRGQGNTEAFF

V: TRBV4-1
D: NA
J: TRBJ2-3
size: NA
DNA: TGCGCCAGCAGCCAAGCTACAGGGTTGGTGCAGTATTTT
CDR3: CASSQATGLVQYF

V: TRBV12-3/TRBV12-4
D: NA
J: TRBJ1-1
size: few
DNA: TGTGCCAGCAGCACTACCCAGGGGAACACTGAAGCTTTCTTT
CDR3: CASSTTQGNTEAFF

V: TRBV7-9
D: TRBD2
J: TRBJ2-3
size: NA
DNA: TGTGCCAGCAGCGGTGCTAGCGGGGCGGGAGATACGCAGTATTTT
CDR3: CASSGASGAGDTQYF

V: TRBV5-6
D: NA
J: TRBJ2-3
size: few
DNA: TGTGCCAGCAGCTTTGAAGCGGTCACAGATACGCAGTATTTT
CDR3: CASSFEAVTDTQYF

V: TRBV27
D: NA
J: TRBJ1-5
size: NA
DNA: TGTGCCAGCAGTTTTCGTAGCAATCAGCCCCAGCATTTT
CDR3: CASSFRSNQPQHF

V: TRBV4-3
D: NA
J: TRBJ2-1
size: many
DNA: TGCGCCAGCAGCCTGTCCACAGGGAGCTCCTACAATGAGCAGTTCTTC
CDR3: CASSLSTGSSYNEQFF

V: TRBV19
D: NA
J: TRBJ1-2
size: NA
DNA: TGTGCCAGTAGGGGCTCGGCCCTCTATGGCTACACCTTC
CDR3: CASRGSALYGYTF

V: TRBV15
D: NA
J: TRBJ2-3
size: medium-sized
DNA: TGTGCCACCAGCAGAGATGGACGCCCCACAGATACGCAGTATTTT
CDR3: CATSRDGRPTDTQYF

V: TRBV15
D: TRBD2
J: TRBJ2-1
size: once
DNA: TGTGCCACCAGCACCCTCGGGAGAGGGACTAGCGGGGGGTCCCCCTGGGATGAGCAGTTCTTC
CDR3: CATSTLGRGTSGGSPWDEQFF

V: TRBV4-1
D: NA
J: TRBJ1-2
size: few
DNA: TGCGCCAGCAGCCAAGGGCTGGGGGGGGGCGGCTATGGCTACACCTTC
CDR3: CASSQGLGGGGYGYTF

V: TRBV7-2
D: NA
J: TRBJ1-2
size: many
DNA: TGTGCCAGCAGCTCCTCGGTGGGCATCAGCCATTATGGCTACACCTTC
CDR3: CASSSSVGISHYGYTF

V: TRBV7-2
D: TRBD1
J: TRBJ2-3
size: NA
DNA: TGTGCCAGCACTCTCCTTTTGACAGGGAACACAGATACGCAGTATTTT
CDR3: CASTLLLTGNTDTQYF

V: TRBV6-2/TRBV6-3
D: TRBD2
J: TRBJ2-1
size: NA
DNA: TGTGCCAGCAGTTACCCTAGCGGGAACCGTAATGAGCAGTTCTTC
CDR3: CASSYPSGNRNEQFF

V: TRBV18
D: TRBD2
J: TRBJ2-3
size: NA
DNA: TGTGCCAGCTCACCACTAGCGGGGTTGACAGATACGCAGTATTTT
CDR3: CASSPLAGLTDTQYF

V: TRBV29-1
D: NA
J: TRBJ1-1
size: many
DNA: TGCAGCGCCCTGGACCAGAACACTGAAGCTTTCTTT
CDR3: CSALDQNTEAFF

V: TRBV5-1
D: TRBD1
J: TRBJ2-5
size: few
DNA: TGCGCCAGCAGCGTATCCGGGACAGTTCAAGAGACCCAGTACTTC
CDR3: CASSVSGTVQETQYF

V: TRBV7-2
D: TRBD1
J: TRBJ1-5
size: NA
DNA: TGTGCCAGCAGTAGGGGGCAAAATCAGCCCCAGCATTTT
CDR3: CASSRGQNQPQHF

V: TRBV7-6
D: TRBD2
J: TRBJ2-3
size: NA
DNA: TGTGCCAGCAGCGTTCACGGGAGGCCTAATACGCAGTATTTT
CDR3: CASSVHGRPNTQYF

V: TRBV24-1
D: NA
J: TRBJ1-5
size: few
DNA: TGTGCCACCAGTGATGGGCCAGGGCAGCCCCAGCATTTT
CDR3: CATSDGPGQPQHF

V: TRBV9
D: NA
J: TRBJ1-5
size: few
DNA: TGTGCCAGCAGCGTAGGAGGAGGGGGCAATCAGCCCCAGCATTTT
CDR3: CASSVGGGGNQPQHF

V: TRBV15
D: NA
J: TRBJ2-7
size: NA
DNA: TGTGCCACCAGCCGTTCTGGGGGGAACGAGCAGTACTTC
CDR3: CATSRSGGNEQYF

V: TRBV12-3/TRBV12-4
D: NA
J: TRBJ2-1
size: NA
DNA: TGTGCCAGCAGTTCCGCAAGGGTTATCCAGTTCTTC
CDR3: CASSSARVIQFF

V: TRBV27
D: NA
J: TRBJ2-7
size: few
DNA: TGTGCCAGCAGTCCCCCCGGCTACGGCGGGCAGTACTTC
CDR3: CASSPPGYGGQYF

V: TRBV4-2
D: NA
J: TRBJ2-3
size: NA
DNA: TGTGCCAGCAGCCCACGACTAGATAGCACAGATACGCAGTATTTT
CDR3: CASSPRLDSTDTQYF

V: TRBV6-6
D: NA
J: TRBJ2-7
size: NA
DNA: TGTGCCAGCAGAAACCGCCAGGGCAGCCACGAGCAGTACTTC
CDR3: CASRNRQGSHEQYF

V: TRBV3-1
D: NA
J: TRBJ2-4
size: many
DNA: TGTGCCAGCAGCCAAGATTCAGGGAACATTCAGTACTTC
CDR3: CASSQDSGNIQYF

V: TRBV7-8
D: NA
J: TRBJ2-1
size: NA
DNA: TGTGCCAGCAGCTTAGGGCTGAGTGATGAGCAGTTCTTC
CDR3: CASSLGLSDEQFF

V: TRBV4-1
D: NA
J: TRBJ2-2
size: many
DNA: TGCGCCAGCGGGGGACAGAACACCGGGGAGCTGTTTTTT
CDR3: CASGGQNTGELFF

V: TRBV28
D: TRBD2
J: TRBJ2-3
size: few
DNA: TGTGCCAGCAGTTCACCCTCAGCGGGGCACACAGATACGCAGTATTTT
CDR3: CASSSPSAGHTDTQYF

V: TRBV28
D: NA
J: TRBJ2-3
size: NA
DNA: TGTGCCAGCAGTTTATGGGGGACTCAATTAAGGGGGATAGATACGCAGTATTTT
CDR3: CASSLWGTQLRGIDTQYF

V: TRBV6-1
D: NA
J: TRBJ1-6
size: NA
DNA: TGTGCCAGCGGAGTGACAAGCTCCTATAATTCACCCCTCCACTTT
CDR3: CASGVTSSYNSPLHF